Following are 7 T cell receptor beta chains from one sample sequenced in a study of graft-versus-host responses after intestinal transplantation. No antigen has been identified for these receptors. Measured with immunoSEQ multiplex PCR; TCRdb has only the in-frame clones, and not every one. The sample lists fewer than 110,000 clones, approximately 93% occurring once. The material sequenced was unstimulated CD8+ T cells sorted from spleen or lymph node cells, taken before intestinal transplant. The source of these receptors is a human donor who received an intestinal transplant.

CDR3 amino acids: CATTRGNQPQHF. In DNA, the CDR3 is TGTGCCACCACTCGGGGTAATCAGCCCCAGCATTTT. The chain carries TRBV7-6 and TRBJ1-5; D gene unclear. V was pared by 10 bases and J by 4 bases, with 11 bases between. The V gene's germline CDR1 is SGHVS and CDR2 FNYEAQ. The CDR3 is 12 amino acids. The whole variable domain, remainder taken from reference TRBV7-6 and TRBJ1-5, is GAGVSQSPRYKVTKRGQDVALRCDPISGHVSLYWYRQALGQGPEFLTYFNYEAQQDKSGLPNDRFSAERPEGSISTLTIQRTEQRDSAMYRCATTRGNQPQHFGDGTRLSIL.

Here the CDR3 reads CASSLSGTGPYEQYF. The CDR3, as DNA: TGCGCCAGCAGCCTCTCCGGGACAGGGCCCTACGAGCAGTACTTC. The J gene is TRBJ2-7, the V gene TRBV4-1, with 9 bases that match TRBD1. CDR1 is MGHRA and CDR2 is YSYEKL in the germline V gene. This CDR3 has 15 residues. With 4 bases clipped from V and 2 bases from J, the junction kept 6 bases outside the gene matches.

The rearrangement uses TRBV5-1 and TRBJ2-2; possibly TRBD1 for D (6 bases). Germline lookup yields CDR1 SGHRS and CDR2 YFSETQ. This CDR3 has 13 residues. Trimming pared 3 bases from V and 6 bases from J, leaving 9 bases between. The CDR3, as DNA: TGCGCCAGCAGCTACACAGGGCCCGGGGAGCTGTTTTTT. It translates to CASSYTGPGELFF.

J is TRBJ1-2 and V is TRBV4-1; 7 bases fit TRBD1. CDR1 and CDR2 (germline): MGHRA, YSYEKL. V was clipped by 4 bases and J by 4 bases; unmatched bases: 6. The CDR3 sequence is 14 residues long. The CDR3 coding sequence is TGCGCCAGCAGCCCCACTGGGACAGCCTATGGCTACACCTTC. Translating gives CASSPTGTAYGYTF.

A single count supports this clone. The rearrangement joins TRBV27 to TRBJ2-3; TRBD2 matches at 11 bases. The length of the CDR3 is 19 residues. V lost 5 bases, J lost 6 bases, and 19 bases stayed unmatched. From germline, CDR1 is MNHEY and CDR2 SMNVEV (reference sequence). CDR3 residues: CASSPTLIAGGPHGDTQYF. The CDR3 DNA reads TGTGCCAGCAGTCCCACCCTGATAGCGGGGGGGCCACACGGGGATACGCAGTATTTT.

This chain connects TRBV9 to TRBJ2-7, with TRBD1 as a possible D gene (5 bases). This CDR3 region has 19 residues. CDR1 SGDLS and CDR2 YYNGEE come from the germline V gene. The V gene lost 3 bases and the J gene lost 3 bases, with 28 bases spanning the gap. In DNA form, the CDR3 reads TGTGCCAGCAGCGGGAGAAGACAGAGCTGGACCAACTTCCTCTACGAGCAGTACTTC. Protein: CASSGRRQSWTNFLYEQYF. Combining the CDR3 with reference TRBV9 and TRBJ2-7 gives the whole variable domain DSGVTQTPKHLITATGQRVTLRCSPRSGDLSVYWYQQSLDQGLQFLIQYYNGEERAKGNILERFSAQQFPDLHSELNLSSLELGDSALYFCASSGRRQSWTNFLYEQYFGPGTRLTVT.

V is TRBV19 and J is TRBJ1-2; D is ambiguous. This CDR3 contains 13 residues. Germline V gene lookup returns CDR1 LNHDA and CDR2 SQIVND (reference sequence). The V and J ends lost 8 bases and 1 base respectively, with 11 bases between them. CDR3 sequence reads: CASLATDNYGYTF. Written as DNA, the CDR3 is TGTGCCAGTCTCGCGACGGATAACTATGGCTACACCTTC.